The 24 T cell receptor beta chains in this list originate from one sample, sequenced in a study of blood T cell repertoires in COVID-19. Repertoires were generated with immunoSEQ multiplex PCR, while TCRdb's copy carries only in-frame clones and drops some. The repertoire holds 140,000 to 150,000 clones, with 89% as singletons. Material for sequencing was peripheral blood. These receptors were collected from a human donor in a cohort sampled during active COVID-19.

The rearrangement links TRBV2 to TRBJ1-2, with TRBD1 matching over 8 bases. Trimming took 4 bases from V and 7 from J; bases not matched to a gene: 5. The germline V gene has CDR1 SNHLY and CDR2 FYNNEI. The CDR3 loop spans 13 amino acids. The CDR3 bases are TGTGCCAGCAGTGGGGACAGGTTACGTGGCTACACCTTC. This gives the protein CASSGDRLRGYTF.

CDR3 nucleotide sequence: TGTGCCAGCAGGCGGGACGGGCCCTACGAGCAGTACTTC. This translates into CASRRDGPYEQYF. This chain links TRBV7-9 with TRBJ2-7; D is possibly TRBD2 (6 bases). The CDR3 runs to 13 residues. V shed 6 bases and J shed 2 bases, with 11 bases lying between them. The germline CDR1 and CDR2 sequences are SEHNR and FQNEAQ (reference sequence).

V is TRBV10-1 and J is TRBJ2-1; tentative D call: TRBD2 (7 bases). The V gene's germline CDR1 is WNHNN and CDR2 SYGVQD (reference sequence). Deletions cut 5 bases from V and 5 bases from J, with 16 bases between. This CDR3 is built from 15 residues. The CDR3 reads CASSRVGGENNEQFF. CDR3 nucleotide sequence: TGCGCCAGCAGTCGAGTAGGGGGGGAAAACAATGAGCAGTTCTTC.

This chain links TRBV10-3 with TRBJ1-6, with D possibly matching TRBD1 (6 bases). This CDR3 has 16 residues. V lost 0 bases and J lost 7, with 13 bases in between. The germline V gene encodes CDR1 ENHRY and CDR2 SYGVKD. CDR3 sequence: CAISESGGAYNSPLHF. CDR3 DNA sequence: TGTGCCATCAGTGAGTCTGGGGGCGCGTACAATTCACCCCTCCACTTT.

The J gene is TRBJ1-2, the V gene TRBV2, with D perhaps matching TRBD1 (6 bases). Between the trimmed V and J ends, which lost 7 bases and 2 bases, there was a span of 8 bases. This CDR3 contains 12 residues. The germline V gene has CDR1 SNHLY and CDR2 FYNNEI. CDR3: CASNGQNYGYTF. Here the CDR3 DNA reads TGTGCCAGCAACGGACAGAACTATGGCTACACCTTC.

The V and J genes are TRBV5-4 and TRBJ1-3, with TRBD1 as a possible D gene (6 bases). This CDR3 has 15 amino acids. V dropped 4 bases and J dropped 4 bases, with 15 bases sitting between them. Germline CDR1 SGHNT, CDR2 YYREEE (reference sequence). This CDR3 is CASSHGAGEGNTIYF. The CDR3 nucleotides read TGTGCCAGCAGCCACGGAGCAGGGGAAGGAAACACCATATATTTT.

The CDR3 loop is CAISGPPSARRSDTQYF. The CDR3 nucleotides are TGTGCCATCAGCGGACCCCCTAGCGCGCGGCGTTCGGATACGCAGTATTTT. The genes are TRBV10-3 and TRBJ2-3, with D perhaps TRBD2 (6 bases). The CDR3 totals 17 residues. Trimming pared 6 bases from V and 6 bases from J, leaving 25 bases between. The germline V gene has CDR1 ENHRY and CDR2 SYGVKD.

This clone was detected once. J is TRBJ2-3 and V is TRBV9; 9 bases match TRBD2. Germline values: CDR1 SGDLS, CDR2 YYNGEE. The CDR3 sequence is 14 residues long. Trimming took 3 bases from V and 6 from J; bases not matched to a gene: 5. In DNA form, the CDR3 reads TGTGCCAGCAGCGCACCTGGACTAGCGGATACGCAGTATTTT. Encoded protein: CASSAPGLADTQYF.

The V and J genes are TRBV27 and TRBJ1-1; a weak D match, TRBD1 (5 bases). This CDR3 region has 11 residues. V shed 10 bases and J shed 3 bases, with 9 bases lying between them. Germline V lookup: CDR1 MNHEY, CDR2 SMNVEV (reference sequence). The CDR3 DNA reads TGTGCCACCCGGGACTACACTGAAGCTTTCTTT. The encoded protein is CATRDYTEAFF.

This sequence joins TRBV19 and TRBJ2-3; TRBD1 matches 7 bases. This CDR3 spans 14 amino acids. The junction had 5 bases not matched to a gene; V was cut back by 5 bases and J by 3 bases. Per germline, CDR1 LNHDA and CDR2 SQIVND (reference sequence). The CDR3 reads CASSVLQGTDTQYF. The CDR3 coding sequence is TGTGCCAGTAGTGTACTACAGGGGACAGATACGCAGTATTTT. Full variable domain (missing parts from reference TRBV19 and TRBJ2-3): DGGITQSPKYLFRKEGQNVTLSCEQNLNHDAMYWYRQDPGQGLRLIYYSQIVNDFQKGDIAEGYSVSREKKESFPLTVTSAQKNPTAFYLCASSVLQGTDTQYFGPGTRLTVL.

The chain links TRBV2 to TRBJ2-1, with D perhaps TRBD1 (5 bases). The CDR3 length is 13 residues. The V end was cut by 8 bases, the J end by 5 bases, with 13 bases between. The germline V gene has CDR1 SNHLY and CDR2 FYNNEI. This CDR3 reads CASVDIVNNEQFF. The CDR3 region has the DNA TGTGCCAGCGTGGACATAGTTAACAATGAGCAGTTCTTC.

The rearrangement links TRBV3-1 (or the pseudogene TRBV3-2) to TRBJ2-7, with 12 positions matching TRBD2. The ends lost 1 base at V and 0 bases at J; junction bases unmatched: 4. The germline CDR1 and CDR2 sequences are LGHDT and YNNKEL (reference sequence). The CDR3 is 17 residues long. CDR3 sequence: CASSQGLAGVSSYEQYF. DNA of the CDR3: TGTGCCAGCAGCCAAGGACTAGCGGGGGTTTCCTCCTACGAGCAGTACTTC.

The rearrangement joins TRBV30 to TRBJ1-4, with 7 bases aligning to TRBD1. The CDR3 length is 15 residues. The germline V gene has CDR1 GTSNPN and CDR2 SVGIG (reference sequence). V was pared by 4 bases and J by 8 bases, with 13 bases of the junction left unmatched. The CDR3 coding sequence is TGTGCCTGGATCCGTACAGGGGCCGAGGGGGAAAAACTGTTTTTT. This gives the protein CAWIRTGAEGEKLFF.

The CDR3 region is CASSSHRVSAYEQYF. CDR3 sequence (DNA): TGTGCCAGCAGCTCGCACAGGGTTAGCGCGTACGAGCAGTACTTC. The J gene is TRBJ2-7, the V gene TRBV11-2; D possibly corresponds to TRBD1 (6 bases). Germline V lookup: CDR1 SGHAT, CDR2 FQNNGV. This CDR3 comprises 15 residues. V lost 4 bases and J lost 4, with 17 bases in between.

The chain recombines TRBV6-6 with TRBJ2-2, with D uncertain. This CDR3 has 14 residues. CDR1 MNHNY and CDR2 SVGAGI come from the germline V gene (reference sequence). Trimming took 2 bases from V and 4 from J, leaving 8 bases between them. CDR3 DNA sequence: TGTGCCAGCAGTTACCCTCCTAGCACCGGGGAGCTGTTTTTT. It yields the protein CASSYPPSTGELFF.

The chain has TRBV3-1 (or the pseudogene TRBV3-2) and TRBJ1-5, with D possibly being TRBD1 (6 bases). Trimming removed 1 base from V and 3 bases from J, with 13 bases in between. The CDR3 is made up of 16 amino acids. In germline, CDR1 is LGHDT, CDR2 YNNKEL (reference sequence). This CDR3 reads CASSQGPGQNNQPQHF. Here the CDR3 DNA reads TGTGCCAGCAGCCAAGGCCCCGGACAGAACAATCAGCCCCAGCATTTT.

V is TRBV5-1 and J is TRBJ2-7, with TRBD1 matching 9 bases. The CDR3 is 13 residues long. Unmatched junction bases numbered 3, after V lost 2 bases and J lost 6 bases. Germline loops: CDR1 SGHRS, CDR2 YFSETQ. The CDR3 sequence is CASSFRQGGEQYF. The CDR3 DNA sequence: TGCGCCAGCAGCTTTCGACAGGGGGGCGAGCAGTACTTC.

V gene TRBV19 combines with J gene TRBJ2-1; 15 bases line up with TRBD2. The CDR3 sequence is 17 residues long. V lost 5 bases and J lost 7; bases outside the gene matches: 9. The germline gives CDR1 LNHDA, CDR2 SQIVND (reference sequence). The DNA of the CDR3 is TGTGCCAGTAGTCCACCCCCGGGACTAGCGGGGGGAAATGAGCAGTTCTTC. This gives the protein CASSPPPGLAGGNEQFF.

The genes are TRBV27 and TRBJ1-1; D possibly corresponds to TRBD1 (6 bases). V lost 4 bases and J 3 bases, leaving 15 bases between the germline ends. The length of the CDR3 is 15 residues. CDR1 is MNHEY and CDR2 is SMNVEV in the germline V gene (reference sequence). CDR3 DNA sequence: TGTGCCAGCAGTTACAGGGCACGAAGGGACACTGAAGCTTTCTTT. As protein: CASSYRARRDTEAFF.

The rearrangement links TRBV24-1 to TRBJ2-7; 8 positions match TRBD2. Germline CDR1 reads KGHDR; CDR2 reads SFDVKD. The CDR3 has 8 amino acids. The CDR3 DNA is TGTGTAGCGGGGCCGCAGTACTTC. Amino acid sequence: CVAGPQYF.

This chain uses TRBV2 with TRBJ2-7, with D possibly being TRBD2 (5 bases). Trimming pared 6 bases from V and 3 bases from J, leaving 15 bases between. The CDR3 is 14 residues long. In germline, CDR1 is SNHLY, CDR2 FYNNEI. The CDR3 nucleotides are TGTGCCAGCAGATCGACTAATACCCACTACGAGCAGTACTTC. It codes for CASRSTNTHYEQYF.

The chain employs TRBV15 and TRBJ1-4; the match to TRBD1 covers 11 bases. This CDR3 has 15 residues. Trimming took 0 bases from V and 10 from J; bases not matched to a gene: 4. CDR1 LNHNV and CDR2 YYDKDF come from the germline V gene (reference sequence). CDR3 amino acids: CATSRDRTGGGKLFF. The DNA for the CDR3 is TGTGCCACCAGCAGAGATCGGACAGGGGGCGGAAAACTGTTTTTT.

This chain connects TRBV19 to TRBJ2-3; D perhaps matches TRBD2 (6 bases). The CDR3 loop spans 14 amino acids. V dropped 8 bases and J dropped 4 bases, with 16 bases sitting between them. CDR1 and CDR2 (germline): LNHDA, SQIVND (reference sequence). The CDR3 is CASSYGGYPDTQYF. The CDR3 DNA reads TGTGCCAGTTCCTACGGGGGATACCCAGATACGCAGTATTTT.

The chain joins TRBV2 to TRBJ2-3; TRBD1 is a possible D gene (6 bases). Germline V gives CDR1 SNHLY, CDR2 FYNNEI. V lost 3 bases to trimming and J lost 5 bases, with 9 bases between them. CDR3 length: 13 amino acids. The CDR3 sequence: CASSEGAGDTQYF. The CDR3 DNA sequence: TGTGCCAGCAGTGAGGGGGCGGGAGATACGCAGTATTTT.